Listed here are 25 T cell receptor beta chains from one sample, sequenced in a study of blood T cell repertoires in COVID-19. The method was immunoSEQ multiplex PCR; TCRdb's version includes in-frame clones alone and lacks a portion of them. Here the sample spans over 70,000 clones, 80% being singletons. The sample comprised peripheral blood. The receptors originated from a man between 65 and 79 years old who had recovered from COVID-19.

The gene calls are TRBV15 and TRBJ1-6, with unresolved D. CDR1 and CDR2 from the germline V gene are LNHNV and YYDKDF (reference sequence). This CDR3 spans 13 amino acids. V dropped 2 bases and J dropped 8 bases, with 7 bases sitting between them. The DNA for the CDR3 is TGTGCCACCAGCAGAAATAGCGATTCACCCCTCCACTTT. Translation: CATSRNSDSPLHF. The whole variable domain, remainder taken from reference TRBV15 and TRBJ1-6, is DAMVIQNPRYQVTQFGKPVTLSCSQTLNHNVMYWYQQKSSQAPKLLFHYYDKDFNNEADTPDNFQSRRPNTSFCFLDIRSPGLGDTAMYLCATSRNSDSPLHFGNGTRLTVT.

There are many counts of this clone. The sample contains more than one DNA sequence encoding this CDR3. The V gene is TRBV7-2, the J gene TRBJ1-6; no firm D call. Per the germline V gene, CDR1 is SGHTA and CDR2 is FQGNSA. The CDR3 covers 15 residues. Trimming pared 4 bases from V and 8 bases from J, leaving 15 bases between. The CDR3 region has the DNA TGTGCCAGCAGCTCCGTCTGGGGAGCTCATTCACCCCTCCACTTT. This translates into CASSSVWGAHSPLHF. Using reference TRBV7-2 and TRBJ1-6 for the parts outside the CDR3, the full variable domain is GAGVSQSPSNKVTEKGKDVELRCDPISGHTALYWYRQSLGQGLEFLIYFQGNSAPDKSGLPSDRFSAERTGGSVSTLTIQRTQQEDSAVYLCASSSVWGAHSPLHFGNGTRLTVT.

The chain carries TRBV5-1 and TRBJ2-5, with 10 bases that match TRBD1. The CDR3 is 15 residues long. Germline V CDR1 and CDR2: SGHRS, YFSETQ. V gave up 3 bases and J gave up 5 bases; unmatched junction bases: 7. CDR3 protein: CASSSGTGEMETQYF. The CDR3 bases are TGCGCCAGCAGCTCGGGGACAGGGGAGATGGAGACCCAGTACTTC.

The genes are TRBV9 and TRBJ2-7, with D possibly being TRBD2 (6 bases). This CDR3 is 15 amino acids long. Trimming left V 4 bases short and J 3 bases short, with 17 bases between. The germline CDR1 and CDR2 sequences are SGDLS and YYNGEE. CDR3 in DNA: TGTGCCAGCAGCCCGAGAGGTGGCGGGAACTACGAGCAGTACTTC. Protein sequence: CASSPRGGGNYEQYF.

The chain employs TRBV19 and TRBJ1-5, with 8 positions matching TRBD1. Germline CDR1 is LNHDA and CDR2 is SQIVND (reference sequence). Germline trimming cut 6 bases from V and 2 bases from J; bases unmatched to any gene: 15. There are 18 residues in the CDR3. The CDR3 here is CASRDRTGRNRGNQPQHF. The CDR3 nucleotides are TGTGCCAGTAGAGATCGGACAGGGCGGAACCGGGGCAATCAGCCCCAGCATTTT.

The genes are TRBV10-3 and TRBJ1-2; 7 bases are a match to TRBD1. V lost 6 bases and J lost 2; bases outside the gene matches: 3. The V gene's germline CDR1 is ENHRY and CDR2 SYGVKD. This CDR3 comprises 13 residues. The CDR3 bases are TGTGCCATCAGCGGACAGGAGAACTATGGCTACACCTTC. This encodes CAISGQENYGYTF.

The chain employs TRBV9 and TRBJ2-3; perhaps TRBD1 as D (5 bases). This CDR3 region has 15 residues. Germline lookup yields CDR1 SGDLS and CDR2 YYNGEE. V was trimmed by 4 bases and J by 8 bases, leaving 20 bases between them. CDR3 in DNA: TGTGCCAGCAGCCCACCCGAACAGGTGGGGCGTACGCAGTATTTT. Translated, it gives CASSPPEQVGRTQYF.

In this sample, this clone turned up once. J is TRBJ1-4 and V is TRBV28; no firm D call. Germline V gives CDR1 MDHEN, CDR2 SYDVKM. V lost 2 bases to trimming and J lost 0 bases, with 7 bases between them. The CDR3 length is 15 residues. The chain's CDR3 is CASSLTQSTNEKLFF. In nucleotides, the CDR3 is TGTGCCAGCAGTTTAACACAGTCAACTAATGAAAAACTGTTTTTT.

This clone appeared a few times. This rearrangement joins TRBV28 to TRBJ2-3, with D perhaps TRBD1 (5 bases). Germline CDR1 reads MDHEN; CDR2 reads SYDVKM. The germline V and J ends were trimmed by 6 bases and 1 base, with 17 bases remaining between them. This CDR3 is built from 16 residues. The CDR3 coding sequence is TGTGCCAGCAGCCTTTCAGGGTTCTTTGGCACAGATACGCAGTATTTT. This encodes CASSLSGFFGTDTQYF.

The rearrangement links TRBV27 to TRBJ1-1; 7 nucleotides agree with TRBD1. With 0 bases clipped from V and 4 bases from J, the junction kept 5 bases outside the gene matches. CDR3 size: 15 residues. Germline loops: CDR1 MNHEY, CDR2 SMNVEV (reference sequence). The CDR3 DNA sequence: TGTGCCAGCAGTTTATCGGGACAGTGGGCCACTGAAGCTTTCTTT. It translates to CASSLSGQWATEAFF.

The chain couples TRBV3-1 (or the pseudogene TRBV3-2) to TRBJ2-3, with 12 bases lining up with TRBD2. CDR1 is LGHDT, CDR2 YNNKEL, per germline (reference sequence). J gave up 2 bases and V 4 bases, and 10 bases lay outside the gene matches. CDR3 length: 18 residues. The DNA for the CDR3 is TGTGCCAGCAGCCGGACTAGCGGGGAACACTTACTCACAGATACGCAGTATTTT. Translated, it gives CASSRTSGEHLLTDTQYF.

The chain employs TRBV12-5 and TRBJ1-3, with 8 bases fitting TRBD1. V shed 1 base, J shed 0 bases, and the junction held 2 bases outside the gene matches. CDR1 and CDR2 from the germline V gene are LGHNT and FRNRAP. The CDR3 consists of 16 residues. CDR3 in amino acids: CASGLGQGASGNTIYF. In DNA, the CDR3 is TGTGCTAGTGGTTTGGGGCAGGGGGCCTCTGGAAACACCATATATTTT.

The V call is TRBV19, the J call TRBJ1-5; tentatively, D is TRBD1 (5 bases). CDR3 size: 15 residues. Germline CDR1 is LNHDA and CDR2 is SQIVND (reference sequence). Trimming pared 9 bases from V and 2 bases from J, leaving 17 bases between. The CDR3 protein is CASAELGLGNQPQHF. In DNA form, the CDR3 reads TGTGCCAGCGCGGAATTGGGGCTAGGCAATCAGCCCCAGCATTTT.

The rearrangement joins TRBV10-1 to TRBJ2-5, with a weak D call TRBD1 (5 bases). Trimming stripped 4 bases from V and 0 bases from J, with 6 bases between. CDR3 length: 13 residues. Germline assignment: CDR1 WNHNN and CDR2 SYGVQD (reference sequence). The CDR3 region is CASSGQYQETQYF. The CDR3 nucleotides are TGCGCCAGCAGTGGACAGTACCAAGAGACCCAGTACTTC.

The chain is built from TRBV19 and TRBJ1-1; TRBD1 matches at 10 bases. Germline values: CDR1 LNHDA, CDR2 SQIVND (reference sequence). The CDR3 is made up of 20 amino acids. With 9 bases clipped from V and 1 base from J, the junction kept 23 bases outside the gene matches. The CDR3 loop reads CASTVDGYYDRGRPNTEAFF. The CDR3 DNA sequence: TGTGCCAGCACAGTCGACGGTTATTATGACAGGGGGCGTCCGAACACTGAAGCTTTCTTT.

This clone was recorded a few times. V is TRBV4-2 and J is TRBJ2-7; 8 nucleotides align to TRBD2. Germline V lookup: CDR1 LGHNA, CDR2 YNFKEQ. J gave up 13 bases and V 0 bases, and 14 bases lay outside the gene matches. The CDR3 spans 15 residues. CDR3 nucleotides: TGTGCCAGCAGCCAAGATCTAAACGGCGGGACTAGAGCTTACTTC. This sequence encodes CASSQDLNGGTRAYF.

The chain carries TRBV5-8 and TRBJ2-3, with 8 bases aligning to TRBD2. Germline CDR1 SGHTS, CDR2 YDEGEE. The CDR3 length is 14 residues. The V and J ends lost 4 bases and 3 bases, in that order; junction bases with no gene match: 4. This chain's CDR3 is CASSRLAGTDTQYF. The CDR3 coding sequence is TGTGCCAGCAGCCGTCTAGCGGGTACAGATACGCAGTATTTT.

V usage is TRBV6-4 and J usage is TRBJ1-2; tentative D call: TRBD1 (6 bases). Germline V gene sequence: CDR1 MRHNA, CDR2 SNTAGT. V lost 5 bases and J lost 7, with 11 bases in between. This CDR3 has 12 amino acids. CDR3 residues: CASSQGTSGYTF. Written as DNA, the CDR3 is TGTGCCAGCAGTCAAGGGACAAGTGGCTACACCTTC.

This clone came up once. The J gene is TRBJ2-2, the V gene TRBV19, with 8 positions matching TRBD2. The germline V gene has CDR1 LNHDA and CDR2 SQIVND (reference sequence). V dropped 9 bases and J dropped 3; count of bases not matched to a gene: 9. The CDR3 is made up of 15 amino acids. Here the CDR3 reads CASFYPRGDTGELFF. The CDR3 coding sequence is TGTGCCAGCTTCTATCCGCGGGGGGACACCGGGGAGCTGTTTTTT.

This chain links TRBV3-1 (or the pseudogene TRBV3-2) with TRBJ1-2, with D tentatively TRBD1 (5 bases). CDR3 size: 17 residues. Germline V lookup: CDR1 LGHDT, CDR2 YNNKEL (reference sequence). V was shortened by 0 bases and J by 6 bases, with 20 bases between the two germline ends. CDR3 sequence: CASSQDYGGRARDGYTF. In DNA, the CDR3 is TGTGCCAGCAGCCAAGATTATGGCGGCAGGGCAAGGGATGGCTACACCTTC.

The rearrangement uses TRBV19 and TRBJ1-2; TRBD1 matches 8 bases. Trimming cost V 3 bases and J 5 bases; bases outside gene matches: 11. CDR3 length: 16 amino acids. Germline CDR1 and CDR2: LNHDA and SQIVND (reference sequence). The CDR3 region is CASSMPAQGAGYGYTF. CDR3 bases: TGTGCCAGTAGTATGCCCGCCCAGGGGGCAGGGTATGGCTACACCTTC.

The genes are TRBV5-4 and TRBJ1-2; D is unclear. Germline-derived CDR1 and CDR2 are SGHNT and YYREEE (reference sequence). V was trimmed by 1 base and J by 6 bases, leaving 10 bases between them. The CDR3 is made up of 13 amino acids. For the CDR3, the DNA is TGTGCCAGCAGCTTGAATCTTATTAATGGCTACACCTTC. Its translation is CASSLNLINGYTF.

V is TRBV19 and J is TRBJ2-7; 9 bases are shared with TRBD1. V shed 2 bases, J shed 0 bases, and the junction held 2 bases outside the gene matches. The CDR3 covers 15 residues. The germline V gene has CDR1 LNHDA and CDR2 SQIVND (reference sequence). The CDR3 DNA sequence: TGTGCCAGTAGTATAAGACAGGGGGTCTCCTACGAGCAGTACTTC. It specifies CASSIRQGVSYEQYF.

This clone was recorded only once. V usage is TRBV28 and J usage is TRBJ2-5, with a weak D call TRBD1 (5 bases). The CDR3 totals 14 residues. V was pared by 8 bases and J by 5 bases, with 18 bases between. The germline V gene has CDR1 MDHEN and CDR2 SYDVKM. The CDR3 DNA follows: TGTGCCAGCGTTAGGGGCGGTATTCTGGAGACCCAGTACTTC. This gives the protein CASVRGGILETQYF.

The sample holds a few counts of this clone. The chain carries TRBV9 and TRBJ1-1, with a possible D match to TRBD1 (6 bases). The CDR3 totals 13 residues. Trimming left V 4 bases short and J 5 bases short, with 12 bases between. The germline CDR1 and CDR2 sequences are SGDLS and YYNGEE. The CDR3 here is CASSLRGDTEAFF. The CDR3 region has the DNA TGTGCCAGCAGCCTCAGGGGAGATACTGAAGCTTTCTTT.